The T cell receptor (beta chain) described here comes from a study of T cells after yellow fever vaccination. TCRdb used MiXCR to reprocess the 5' RACE reads, holding one entry per CDR3 protein. Here the sample spans about 30,000 distinct CDR3 sequences, 4% to 4.5% being singletons. With 5 bases removed from V and 9 bases from J, the gap between germline ends came to 8 bases. The CDR3 is made up of 12 amino acids. This clonotype was recorded many times. This sample comprised CD8+ T cells sorted from PBMCs, obtained 5 days after the yellow fever booster vaccination. J is TRBJ1-6 and V is TRBV12-3 or TRBV12-4; D might be TRBD1 (5 bases). The TCR comes from a man between 25 and 39 years old who received the YFV17D yellow fever vaccine. The CDR3 protein is CASSRGFSPLHF. The CDR3, as DNA: TGTGCCAGCAGTCGGGGGTTTTCACCCCTCCACTTT.